This T cell receptor (beta chain) derives from a study of regulatory T cells in long-lasting Graves disease. V was pared by 2 bases and J by 2 bases, with 9 bases between. The CDR3 is 14 amino acids. The germline gives CDR1 LGHNA, CDR2 YSLEER. HTBI primers from iRepertoire and Arm-PCR of CDR3 regions yielded the TCR beta libraries. TCRdb independently ran MiXCR on the multiplex PCR reads; one entry per CDR3 protein. The repertoire has fewer than 400,000 distinct CDR3 sequences, about 18% of them found once; the top ten carry about 29%. This clonotype occurred many times. Sample time point: persistent/refractory GD, antithyroid drugs over 5 years with positive TRAb. From RNA extracted from PBMCs, the TCR library was made.

This TCR derives from a female donor with Graves disease. The sequencing here drew on peripheral blood mononuclear cells (PBMCs), taken when the disease was refractory, from a patient treated with antithyroid drugs. This chain connects TRBV4-3 to TRBJ1-1; no firm D call. In DNA form, the CDR3 reads TGCGCCAGCAGCCAAACACAGTCAAACACTGAAGCTTTCTTT. This gives the protein CASSQTQSNTEAFF.